One and the same sample provided the 6 T cell receptor beta chains below, sequenced in a study of T cells after somatic rescue of genetic block. The assay was immunoSEQ multiplex PCR, and TCRdb's table has in-frame clones only and misses some. This sample has under 15,000 clones, with approximately 79% found just once. The material sequenced was peripheral blood mononuclear cells (PBMCs). These receptors were collected from a boy aged 5 to 17.

This chain joins TRBV7-7 and TRBJ1-2; TRBD1 matches 9 bases. The CDR3 loop spans 18 amino acids. Germline V CDR1 and CDR2: SSHAT, FNYEAQ (reference sequence). Trimming at V came to 10 bases and at J to 3 bases, leaving 21 bases not matched to a gene. This CDR3 is CAIHPPLRGTGNDYGYTF. As DNA, the CDR3 is TGTGCCATCCACCCTCCCTTAAGGGGGACAGGGAACGACTATGGCTACACCTTC.

This chain links TRBV19 with TRBJ2-1, with 8 bases fitting TRBD2. Trimming at V came to 0 bases and at J to 6 bases, leaving 10 bases not matched to a gene. Germline CDR1 and CDR2: LNHDA and SQIVND (reference sequence). The CDR3 sequence is 17 residues long. The CDR3 loop is CASSIDQGAGDGNEQFF. CDR3 in DNA: TGTGCCAGTAGTATAGATCAGGGAGCGGGAGACGGCAATGAGCAGTTCTTC.

This sequence joins TRBV30 and TRBJ1-1; a possible D gene is TRBD1 (5 bases). The CDR3 is 12 amino acids. CDR1 GTSNPN and CDR2 SVGIG come from the germline V gene (reference sequence). The V end was cut by 3 bases, the J end by 3 bases, with 8 bases between. CDR3 sequence: CAWSRRDTEAFF. CDR3 coding DNA: TGTGCCTGGAGCCGCAGGGACACTGAAGCTTTCTTT.

By frequency in the sample, this clone is medium-sized. The chain carries TRBV6-5 and TRBJ2-1, with no clear D. Germline V gives CDR1 MNHEY, CDR2 SVGAGI. This CDR3 is 15 amino acids long. Trimming left V 0 bases short and J 0 bases short, with 6 bases between. CDR3 sequence (DNA): TGTGCCAGCAGTTACTCACCCTCCTCCTACAATGAGCAGTTCTTC. This encodes CASSYSPSSYNEQFF.

This clone appeared a single time. Written as DNA, the CDR3 is TGTGCCACCAGCAGTGGACTAGCAGGCCCTTACGAGCAGTACTTC. This codes for CATSSGLAGPYEQYF. J is TRBJ2-7 and V is TRBV15; 8 nucleotides align to TRBD2. The J segment lost 4 bases and the V segment lost 3 bases, leaving 8 bases of the junction unmatched. This CDR3 comprises 15 residues. The germline V gene encodes CDR1 LNHNV and CDR2 YYDKDF (reference sequence).

The chain couples TRBV28 to TRBJ2-1; TRBD1 is a possible D gene (8 bases). The CDR3 has 16 amino acids. The ends were cut back, 5 bases at V and 2 bases at J, with 16 bases in the middle. Germline V lookup: CDR1 MDHEN, CDR2 SYDVKM. CDR3 residues: CASSILTGGAYNEQFF. In DNA form, the CDR3 reads TGTGCCAGCAGTATCCTTACAGGGGGGGCCTACAATGAGCAGTTCTTC.